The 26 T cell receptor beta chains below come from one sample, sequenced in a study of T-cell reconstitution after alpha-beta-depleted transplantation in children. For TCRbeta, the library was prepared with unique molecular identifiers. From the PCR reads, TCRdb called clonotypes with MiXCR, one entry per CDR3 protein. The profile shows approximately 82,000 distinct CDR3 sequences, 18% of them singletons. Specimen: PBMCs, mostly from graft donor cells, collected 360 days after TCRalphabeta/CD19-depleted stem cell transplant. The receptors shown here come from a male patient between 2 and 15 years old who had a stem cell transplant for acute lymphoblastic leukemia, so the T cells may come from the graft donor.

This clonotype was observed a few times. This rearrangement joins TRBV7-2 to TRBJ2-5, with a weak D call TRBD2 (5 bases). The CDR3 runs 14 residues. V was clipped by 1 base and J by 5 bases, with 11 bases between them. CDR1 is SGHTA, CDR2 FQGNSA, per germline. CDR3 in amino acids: CASSLERGGETQYF. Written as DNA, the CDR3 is TGTGCCAGCAGCTTAGAACGGGGTGGGGAGACCCAGTACTTC.

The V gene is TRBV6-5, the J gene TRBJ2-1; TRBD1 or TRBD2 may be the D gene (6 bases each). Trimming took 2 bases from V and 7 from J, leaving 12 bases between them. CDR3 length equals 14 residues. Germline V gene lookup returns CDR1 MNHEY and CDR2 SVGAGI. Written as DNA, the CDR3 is TGTGCCAGCAGTTACGGTGGGGGGCCAAATGAGCAGTTCTTC. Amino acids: CASSYGGGPNEQFF.

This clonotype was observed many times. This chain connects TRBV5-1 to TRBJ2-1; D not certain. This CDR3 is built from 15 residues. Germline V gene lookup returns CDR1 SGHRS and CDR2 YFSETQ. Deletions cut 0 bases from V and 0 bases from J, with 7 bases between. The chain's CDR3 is CASSLDPASYNEQFF. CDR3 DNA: TGCGCCAGCAGCTTGGACCCAGCCTCCTACAATGAGCAGTTCTTC.

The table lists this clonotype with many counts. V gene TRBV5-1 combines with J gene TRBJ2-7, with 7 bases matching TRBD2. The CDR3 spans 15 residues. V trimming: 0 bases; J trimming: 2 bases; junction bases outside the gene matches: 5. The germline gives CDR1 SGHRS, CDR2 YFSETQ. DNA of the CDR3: TGCGCCAGCAGCTTGGGGGGGGGGATCACCTACGAGCAGTACTTC. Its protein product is CASSLGGGITYEQYF.

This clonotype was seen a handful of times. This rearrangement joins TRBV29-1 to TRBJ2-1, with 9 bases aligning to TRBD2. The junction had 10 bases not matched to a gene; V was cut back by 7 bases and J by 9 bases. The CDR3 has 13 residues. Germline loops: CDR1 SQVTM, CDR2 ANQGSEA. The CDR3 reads CSGSSGSRFEQFF. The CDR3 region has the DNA TGCAGCGGAAGTAGCGGGAGTAGGTTTGAGCAGTTCTTC.

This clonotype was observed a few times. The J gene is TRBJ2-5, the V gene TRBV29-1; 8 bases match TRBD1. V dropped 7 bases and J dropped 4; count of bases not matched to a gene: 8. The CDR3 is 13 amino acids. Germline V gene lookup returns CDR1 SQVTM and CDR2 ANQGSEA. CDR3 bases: TGCAGCGGTCTGACAGGGGCGTTAGAGACCCAGTACTTC. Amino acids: CSGLTGALETQYF.

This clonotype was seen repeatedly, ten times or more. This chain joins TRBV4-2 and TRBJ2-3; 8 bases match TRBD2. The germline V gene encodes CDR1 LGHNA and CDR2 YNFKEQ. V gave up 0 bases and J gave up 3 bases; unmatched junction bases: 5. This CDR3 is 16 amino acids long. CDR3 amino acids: CASSQDAGGRTDTQYF. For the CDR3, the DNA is TGTGCCAGCAGCCAAGATGCGGGAGGACGAACAGATACGCAGTATTTT.

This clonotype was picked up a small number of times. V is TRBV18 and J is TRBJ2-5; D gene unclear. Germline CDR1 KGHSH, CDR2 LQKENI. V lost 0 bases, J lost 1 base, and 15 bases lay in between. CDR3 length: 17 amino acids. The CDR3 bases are TGTGCCAGCTCACCACCGAAGGCTCTCCGGGTCCAAGAGACCCAGTACTTC. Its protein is CASSPPKALRVQETQYF.

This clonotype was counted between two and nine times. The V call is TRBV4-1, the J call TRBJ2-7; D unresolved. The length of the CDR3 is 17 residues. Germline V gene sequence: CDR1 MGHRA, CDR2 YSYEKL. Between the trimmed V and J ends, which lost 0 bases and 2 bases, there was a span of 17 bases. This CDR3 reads CASSQEANLGPAYEQYF. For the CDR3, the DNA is TGCGCCAGCAGCCAAGAGGCGAACCTTGGACCCGCCTACGAGCAGTACTTC.

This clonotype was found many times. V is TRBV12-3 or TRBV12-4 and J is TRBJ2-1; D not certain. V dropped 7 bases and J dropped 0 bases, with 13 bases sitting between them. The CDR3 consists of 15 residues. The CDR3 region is CASTFRALSYNEQFF. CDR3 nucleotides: TGTGCCAGCACCTTCCGGGCCCTCTCCTACAATGAGCAGTTCTTC.

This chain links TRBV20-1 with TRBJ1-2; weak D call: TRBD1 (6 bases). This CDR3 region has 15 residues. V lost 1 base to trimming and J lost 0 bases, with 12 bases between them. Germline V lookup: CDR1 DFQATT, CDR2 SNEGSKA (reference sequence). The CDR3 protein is CSARAPHRANYGYTF. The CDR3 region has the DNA TGCAGTGCTAGAGCCCCCCACAGGGCTAACTATGGCTACACCTTC.

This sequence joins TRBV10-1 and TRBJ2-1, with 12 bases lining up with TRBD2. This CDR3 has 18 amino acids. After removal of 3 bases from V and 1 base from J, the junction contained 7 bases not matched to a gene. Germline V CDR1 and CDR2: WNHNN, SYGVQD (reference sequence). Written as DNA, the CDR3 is TGCGCCAGCAGTGATACGAGACTAGCGGGAGCGTCCTACAATGAGCAGTTCTTC. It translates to CASSDTRLAGASYNEQFF.

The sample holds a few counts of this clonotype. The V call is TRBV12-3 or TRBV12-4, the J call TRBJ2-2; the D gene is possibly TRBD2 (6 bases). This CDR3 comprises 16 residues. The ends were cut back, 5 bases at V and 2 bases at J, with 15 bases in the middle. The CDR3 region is CASSPLGGSNTGELFF. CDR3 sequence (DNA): TGTGCCAGCAGTCCCCTGGGAGGATCTAACACCGGGGAGCTGTTTTTT.

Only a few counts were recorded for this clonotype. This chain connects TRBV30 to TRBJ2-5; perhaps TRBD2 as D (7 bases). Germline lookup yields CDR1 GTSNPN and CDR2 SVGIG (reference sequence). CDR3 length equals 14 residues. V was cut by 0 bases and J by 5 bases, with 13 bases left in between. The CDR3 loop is CAWSVTGGGETQYF. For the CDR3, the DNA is TGTGCCTGGAGTGTAACGGGGGGCGGCGAGACCCAGTACTTC.

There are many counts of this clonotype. The CDR3 here is CASRTQGNNSPLHF. CDR3 bases: TGTGCCAGCAGAACCCAGGGGAATAATTCACCCCTCCACTTT. The V and J genes are TRBV12-3 or TRBV12-4 and TRBJ1-6; tentatively, D is TRBD1 (6 bases). Trimming took off 6 bases at V and 5 bases at J, with 11 bases between the two ends. This CDR3 contains 14 residues.

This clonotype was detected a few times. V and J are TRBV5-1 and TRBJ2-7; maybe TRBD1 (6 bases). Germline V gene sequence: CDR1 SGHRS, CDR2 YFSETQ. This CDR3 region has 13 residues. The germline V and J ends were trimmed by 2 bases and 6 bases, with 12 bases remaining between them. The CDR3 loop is CASSFLGAGEQYF. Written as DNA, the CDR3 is TGCGCCAGCAGCTTTCTGGGGGCGGGCGAGCAGTACTTC.

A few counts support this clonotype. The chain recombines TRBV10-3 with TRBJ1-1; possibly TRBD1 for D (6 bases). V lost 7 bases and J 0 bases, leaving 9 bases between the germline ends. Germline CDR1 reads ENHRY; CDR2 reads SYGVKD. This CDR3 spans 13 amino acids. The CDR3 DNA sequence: TGTGCCATCAAGGACAGAGTGAACACTGAAGCTTTCTTT. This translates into CAIKDRVNTEAFF.

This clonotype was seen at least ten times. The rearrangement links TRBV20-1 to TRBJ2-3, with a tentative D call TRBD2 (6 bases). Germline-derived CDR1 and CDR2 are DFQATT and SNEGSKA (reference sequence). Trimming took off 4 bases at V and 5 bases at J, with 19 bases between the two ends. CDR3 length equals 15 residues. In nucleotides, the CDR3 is TGCAGTGCTATTTACCTGGGGGGAGCGAAAGATACGCAGTATTTT. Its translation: CSAIYLGGAKDTQYF.

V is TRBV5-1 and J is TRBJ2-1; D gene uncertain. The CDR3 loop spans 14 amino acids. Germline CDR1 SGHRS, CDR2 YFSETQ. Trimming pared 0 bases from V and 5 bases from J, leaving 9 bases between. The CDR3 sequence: CASSLAALNNEQFF. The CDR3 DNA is TGCGCCAGCAGCTTGGCGGCACTTAACAATGAGCAGTTCTTC.

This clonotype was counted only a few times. In nucleotides, the CDR3 is TGTGCCAGCTCCAACGGCCGTATGAACACTGAAGCTTTCTTT. This encodes CASSNGRMNTEAFF. This rearrangement joins TRBV18 to TRBJ1-1; D call uncertain. The CDR3 sequence is 14 residues long. V lost 6 bases and J 0 bases, leaving 11 bases between the germline ends. CDR1 is KGHSH and CDR2 is LQKENI in the germline V gene.

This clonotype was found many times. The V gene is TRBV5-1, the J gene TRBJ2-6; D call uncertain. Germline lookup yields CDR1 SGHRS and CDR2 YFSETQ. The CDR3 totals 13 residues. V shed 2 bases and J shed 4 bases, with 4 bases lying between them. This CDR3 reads CASSFRGANVLTF. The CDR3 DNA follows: TGCGCCAGCAGCTTTCGGGGGGCCAACGTCCTGACTTTC.

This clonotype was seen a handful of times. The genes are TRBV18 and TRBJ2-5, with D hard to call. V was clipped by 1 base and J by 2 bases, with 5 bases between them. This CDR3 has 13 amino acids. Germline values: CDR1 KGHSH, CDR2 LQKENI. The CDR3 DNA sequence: TGTGCCAGCTCACCACGAGGTCAAGAGACCCAGTACTTC. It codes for CASSPRGQETQYF. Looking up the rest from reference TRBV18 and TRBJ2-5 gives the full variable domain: NAGVMQNPRHLVRRRGQEARLRCSPMKGHSHVYWYRQLPEEGLKFMVYLQKENIIDESGMPKERFSAEFPKEGPSILRIQQVVRGDSAAYFCASSPRGQETQYFGPGTRLLVL.

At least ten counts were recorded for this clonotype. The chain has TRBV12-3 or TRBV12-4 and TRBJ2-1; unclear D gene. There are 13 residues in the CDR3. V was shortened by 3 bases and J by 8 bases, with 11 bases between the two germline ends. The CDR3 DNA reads TGTGCCAGCAGTTTGGTCGGAAAGGATGAGCAGTTCTTC. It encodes CASSLVGKDEQFF.

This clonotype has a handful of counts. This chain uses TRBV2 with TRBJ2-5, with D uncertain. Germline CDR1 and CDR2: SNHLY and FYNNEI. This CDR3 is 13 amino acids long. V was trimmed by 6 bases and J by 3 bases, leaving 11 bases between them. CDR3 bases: TGTGCCAGCAGGGGGTCTCGGGAAGAGACCCAGTACTTC. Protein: CASRGSREETQYF.

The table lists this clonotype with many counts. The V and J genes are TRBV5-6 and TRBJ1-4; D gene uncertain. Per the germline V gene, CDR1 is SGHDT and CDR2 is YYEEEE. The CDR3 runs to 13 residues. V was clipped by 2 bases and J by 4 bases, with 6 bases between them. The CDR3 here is CASSFRYNEKLFF. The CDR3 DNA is TGTGCCAGCAGCTTTCGGTATAATGAAAAACTGTTTTTT.

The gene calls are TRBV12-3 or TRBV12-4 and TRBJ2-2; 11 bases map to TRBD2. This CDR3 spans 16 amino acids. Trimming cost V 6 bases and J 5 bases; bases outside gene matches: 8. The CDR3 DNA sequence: TGTGCCAGCAGCTATCTAGCGGGAGGTGGTACCGGGGAGCTGTTTTTT. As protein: CASSYLAGGGTGELFF.